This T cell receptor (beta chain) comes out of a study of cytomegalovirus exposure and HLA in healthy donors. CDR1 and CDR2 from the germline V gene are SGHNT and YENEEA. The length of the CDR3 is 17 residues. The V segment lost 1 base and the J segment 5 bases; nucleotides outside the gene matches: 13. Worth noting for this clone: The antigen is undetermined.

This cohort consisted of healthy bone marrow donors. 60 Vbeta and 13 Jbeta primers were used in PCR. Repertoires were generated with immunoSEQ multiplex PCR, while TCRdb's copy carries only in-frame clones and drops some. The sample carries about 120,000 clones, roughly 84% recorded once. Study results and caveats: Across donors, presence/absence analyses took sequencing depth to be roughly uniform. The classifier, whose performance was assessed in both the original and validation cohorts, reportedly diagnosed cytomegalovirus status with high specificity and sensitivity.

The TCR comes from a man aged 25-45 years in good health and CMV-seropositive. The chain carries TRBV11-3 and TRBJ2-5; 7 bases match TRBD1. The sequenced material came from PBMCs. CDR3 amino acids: CASSLGFGDSRGETQYF. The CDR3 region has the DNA TGTGCCAGCAGCTTAGGATTCGGGGATTCCAGGGGGGAGACCCAGTACTTC.